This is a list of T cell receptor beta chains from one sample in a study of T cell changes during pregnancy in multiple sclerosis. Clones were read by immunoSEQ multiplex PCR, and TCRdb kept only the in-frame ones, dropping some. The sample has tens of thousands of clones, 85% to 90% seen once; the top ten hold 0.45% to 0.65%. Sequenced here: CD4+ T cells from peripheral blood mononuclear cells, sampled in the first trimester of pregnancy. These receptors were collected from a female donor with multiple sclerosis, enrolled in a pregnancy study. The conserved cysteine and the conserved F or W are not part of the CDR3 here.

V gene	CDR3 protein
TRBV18	ASSPPGLAGEGGANVLT
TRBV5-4	ASSLAVGRDNEQF
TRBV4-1	ASSQLGQKNTEAF
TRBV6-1	ASSEGQNSYNEQF
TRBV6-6	ASSLLGNYEQY
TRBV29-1	SVEGQGGGEQF
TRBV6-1	ASRESTRIYTGELF
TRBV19	ASSVGSPSAYGYT
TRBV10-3	AISDSGYGYT
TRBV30	AWSSQGAYGYT
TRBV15	ATSRDLVEETQY
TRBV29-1	SVGQGTVHEQY
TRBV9	ASDLGHYNSPLH
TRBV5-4	ASSFSSGRVTDTQY
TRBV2	ASGAGLAGEDTQY
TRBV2	ASSFSGYEQY
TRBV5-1	ASSSGVSETQY
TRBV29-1	SVGGVMNTEAF
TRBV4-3	ASSQTDRGNQLGEKLF
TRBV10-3	AISGGRGGSGNTIY
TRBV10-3	AISGTGYTEAF
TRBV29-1	SVGSAGGITDTQY
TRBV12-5	ASGLGLETGNYGYT
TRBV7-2	ASSLKWGGTEAF
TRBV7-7	ASSIGLTSTDTQY
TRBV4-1	ASSQFTSGHYNEQF
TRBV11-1	ASSFVRGTGELF
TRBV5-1	ASSPGGESEQF
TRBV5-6	ASSLTSGSTDTQY
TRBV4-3	ASSQTGGRENIQY
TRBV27	ASSFTGTGVYGYT
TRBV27	ASSLRTSFAGELF
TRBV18	ASSPQGMNEQF
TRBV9	ASSPEGTNQPQH
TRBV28	ASSSRVTQY
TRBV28	ASSSLLEAF
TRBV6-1	ASRTGYSNQPQH
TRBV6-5	ASSRDRGYGYT
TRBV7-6	ASSLAGNQETQY
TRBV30	AWSVPGSGTGELF
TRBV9	ASSVELYTGELF
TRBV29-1	SVAVSSYEQY